This entry lists 17 T cell receptor beta chains sequenced from one sample in a study of blood T cell repertoires in COVID-19. The method was immunoSEQ multiplex PCR; TCRdb's version includes in-frame clones alone and lacks a portion of them. The sample contains roughly 170,000 clones, roughly four fifths of which appear only once. The source material was peripheral blood. The receptor source for this set is a man between 35 and 55 years old who had recovered from COVID-19.

The chain carries TRBV4-2 and TRBJ2-2, with TRBD2 identical over 9 bases. V lost 0 bases, J lost 3 bases, and 5 bases stayed unmatched. CDR1 LGHNA and CDR2 YNFKEQ come from the germline V gene. This CDR3 region has 17 residues. DNA for the CDR3: TGTGCCAGCAGCCAAGAGGGGACTAGCAGATACACCGGGGAGCTGTTTTTT. This sequence encodes CASSQEGTSRYTGELFF.

The V gene is TRBV20-1, the J gene TRBJ2-2; 8 bases match TRBD1. CDR1 is DFQATT and CDR2 is SNEGSKA in the germline V gene (reference sequence). V was clipped by 6 bases and J by 8 bases; unmatched bases: 2. The CDR3 covers 11 residues. CDR3 nucleotides: TGCAGTGCAAACAGGGGGGGGGAGCTGTTTTTT. It specifies CSANRGGELFF.

This clone is a singleton in its sample. V usage is TRBV6-2 or TRBV6-3 and J usage is TRBJ1-1, with 7 bases aligning to TRBD1. V shed 5 bases and J 5 bases; nucleotides not matched to a gene: 2. The CDR3 sequence is 12 residues long. Germline CDR1 is MNHEY and CDR2 is SVGEGT. The chain's CDR3 is CASSHRGTEAFF. The CDR3 nucleotides are TGTGCCAGCAGTCACAGGGGAACTGAAGCTTTCTTT.

This clone appeared a few times. The chain recombines TRBV5-5 with TRBJ2-2; the match to TRBD2 covers 7 bases. The ends lost 5 bases at V and 4 bases at J; junction bases unmatched: 8. CDR1 is SGHKS, CDR2 YYEKEE, per germline (reference sequence). The CDR3 runs to 15 residues. As DNA, the CDR3 is TGTGCCAGCAGAAGATATAGCGGGCCCACCGGGGAGCTGTTTTTT. This sequence encodes CASRRYSGPTGELFF.

CDR3 region: CASTLAGGAGELFF. The CDR3 DNA reads as TGTGCCAGCACATTAGCGGGAGGGGCCGGGGAGCTGTTTTTT. The J gene is TRBJ2-2, the V gene TRBV6-6; 11 bases align to TRBD2. Germline values: CDR1 MNHNY, CDR2 SVGAGI (reference sequence). The CDR3 is 14 amino acids. Trimming cost V 7 bases and J 6 bases; bases outside gene matches: 4.

The chain couples TRBV24-1 to TRBJ1-2; D is uncertain. V was pared by 0 bases and J by 7 bases, with 8 bases between. Germline V CDR1 and CDR2: KGHDR, SFDVKD. The CDR3 runs to 13 residues. The CDR3 bases are TGTGCCACCAGTGATTTGCCACTCGGTGGCTACACCTTC. Its protein is CATSDLPLGGYTF.

This chain connects TRBV18 to TRBJ2-2; perhaps TRBD1 as D (6 bases). Deletions cut 3 bases from V and 1 base from J, with 6 bases between. Germline V gene sequence: CDR1 KGHSH, CDR2 LQKENI. CDR3 length equals 14 residues. Here the CDR3 reads CASSPTGNTGELFF. The CDR3 DNA is TGTGCCAGCTCACCGACAGGGAACACCGGGGAGCTGTTTTTT. Full variable domain (rest looked up from reference TRBV18 and TRBJ2-2): NAGVMQNPRHLVRRRGQEARLRCSPMKGHSHVYWYRQLPEEGLKFMVYLQKENIIDESGMPKERFSAEFPKEGPSILRIQQVVRGDSAAYFCASSPTGNTGELFFGEGSRLTVL.

This clone was observed a few times. The rearrangement uses TRBV6-5 and TRBJ1-1, with D possibly TRBD1 on 6 matching bases. Germline CDR1 and CDR2: MNHEY and SVGAGI. Trimming pared 2 bases from V and 4 bases from J, leaving 11 bases between. The length of the CDR3 is 14 residues. CDR3 DNA: TGTGCCAGCAGTTACGGGGTAGGGGGCACTGAAGCTTTCTTT. As protein: CASSYGVGGTEAFF.

J is TRBJ2-3 and V is TRBV11-2; TRBD2 agrees at 15 bases. The CDR3 is 18 amino acids. J was trimmed by 2 bases and V by 4 bases; bases with no gene match: 7. Germline V gene data show CDR1 as SGHAT and CDR2 as FQNNGV. This CDR3 reads CASSSRTSGGGHTDTQYF. As DNA, the CDR3 is TGTGCCAGCAGCTCCCGGACTAGCGGGGGGGGTCACACAGATACGCAGTATTTT.

The chain is built from TRBV29-1 and TRBJ1-2, with 8 bases identical to TRBD1. Germline trimming cut 8 bases from V and 14 bases from J; bases unmatched to any gene: 7. Germline-derived CDR1 and CDR2 are SQVTM and ANQGSEA. The CDR3 runs 9 residues. CDR3 loop: CSLDRGGTF. The CDR3 DNA reads TGCAGCCTAGACAGGGGAGGGACCTTC.

The chain uses TRBV9 and TRBJ2-2, with D unclear. The CDR3 spans 14 residues. V shed 0 bases and J shed 4 bases, with 7 bases lying between them. CDR1 SGDLS and CDR2 YYNGEE come from the germline V gene. The CDR3 DNA reads TGTGCCAGCAGCGTAGGGCGCGGCACCGGGGAGCTGTTTTTT. Protein: CASSVGRGTGELFF.

V usage is TRBV28 and J usage is TRBJ2-1, with TRBD2 as a possible D gene (6 bases). The CDR3 spans 12 residues. Germline CDR1 MDHEN, CDR2 SYDVKM. Trimming removed 7 bases from V and 8 bases from J, with 12 bases in between. This chain's CDR3 is CASNLARDEQFF. In DNA, the CDR3 is TGTGCCAGCAACCTAGCGCGGGATGAGCAGTTCTTC.

V usage is TRBV19 and J usage is TRBJ2-1; a possible D gene is TRBD2 (7 bases). There are 15 residues in the CDR3. V was trimmed by 6 bases and J by 5 bases, leaving 17 bases between them. Germline V gene sequence: CDR1 LNHDA, CDR2 SQIVND (reference sequence). This chain's CDR3 is CASSWGGRLDNEQFF. As DNA, the CDR3 is TGTGCCAGTAGCTGGGGGGGCCGGTTGGACAATGAGCAGTTCTTC.

The chain uses TRBV3-1 (or the pseudogene TRBV3-2) and TRBJ1-6, with D perhaps matching TRBD1 (6 bases). V was trimmed by 4 bases and J by 10 bases, leaving 11 bases between them. Per the germline V gene, CDR1 is LGHDT and CDR2 is YNNKEL (reference sequence). The CDR3 loop spans 13 amino acids. The chain's CDR3 is CASSPTGLSPLHF. The CDR3 nucleotides read TGTGCCAGCAGCCCCACAGGGTTGTCACCCCTCCACTTT.

This sequence joins TRBV3-1 (or the pseudogene TRBV3-2) and TRBJ1-1, with a tentative D call TRBD1 (5 bases). The germline V gene encodes CDR1 LGHDT and CDR2 YNNKEL (reference sequence). The CDR3 runs 17 residues. V lost 4 bases and J 3 bases, leaving 21 bases between the germline ends. The CDR3 nucleotides read TGTGCCAGCAGCCTCGGGGGTGAGTTAAGAGAATACACTGAAGCTTTCTTT. As protein: CASSLGGELREYTEAFF.

The chain uses TRBV7-6 and TRBJ2-3, with 13 nucleotides matching TRBD2. CDR1 is SGHVS, CDR2 FNYEAQ, per germline. J was trimmed by 6 bases and V by 5 bases; bases with no gene match: 11. This CDR3 spans 17 amino acids. The CDR3 DNA follows: TGTGCCAGCAGCCCAACCGGGACTAGCGGGGTCGGGGATACGCAGTATTTT. Translating it yields CASSPTGTSGVGDTQYF.

The rearrangement uses TRBV4-3 and TRBJ2-5; D is perhaps TRBD1 (5 bases). Between the trimmed V and J ends, which lost 2 bases and 3 bases, there was a span of 13 bases. Germline lookup yields CDR1 LGHNA and CDR2 YSLEER. This CDR3 comprises 15 residues. The CDR3 sequence is CASSQSLTREETQYF. The CDR3 nucleotides read TGCGCCAGCAGCCAATCCTTGACCAGGGAAGAGACCCAGTACTTC.